This TCR beta chain was captured by sequencing in a study of shared clonotypes between healthy human individuals (dated by TCRdb to the early 2020s). Regarding the research as a whole: Three men and a couple of women, aged 18 to 49 years, made up the cohort. For each donor, CD4 naive and CD4 memory were each given three plates, CD8 naive was given two plates, and CD8 memory was given one plate. To estimate repertoire size and how much clonotypes are shared between individuals, the study performed deep sequencing of blood TCR repertoires from roughly five healthy adults. Different laboratories and diverse techniques were used to prepare libraries and sequence TCR repertoires, to increase sequencing depth and limit assay-specific biases. Leukapheresis yielded between about 0.94 and 8.9 billion PBMCs per donor. The full study reports these points: Sampling was limited to blood, and TCR repertoires in tissue likely differ from TCR repertoires in blood. Based on pairwise subsampling, the degree of clonotype sharing among donors was expected to be affected by sequencing depth. Sharing across four donors was observed for roughly 5.4% of naive CD4, under 4% of naive CD8, 2.3% of memory CD4, and about 0.4% of memory CD8 clonotypes. Higher generation probabilities were observed for clonotypes shared by all four sorted-subset donors than for non-shared clonotypes. Because the study included only a small number of donors, the genetic and exposure-history diversity represented was limited. Incomplete sequencing was indicated by rarefaction of sorted-subset datasets, despite the large sequencing depth. Naive subsets generally had larger estimated clonotype richness than memory subsets.

With regard to this clone: Its antigen remains unidentified. There are no base qualities to consult, and no much larger clone falls within one base.

Sequences SQVTM (CDR1) and ANQGSEA (CDR2) are obtained from the germline V gene. Cut back by 4 bases and 6 bases, the V and J ends lie 16 bases apart. Measured from the cysteine to the phenylalanine, the CDR3 is 14 residues long. Here the CDR3 DNA is all that survives: 42 bases in frame from base 1. TCR CDR3 regions were amplified from genomic DNA by multiplex PCR using the deep immunoSEQ assay. Extracted genomic DNA from each cell subset was distributed evenly across all wells of several immunoSEQ 96-well plates, and each plate was treated as a replicate. For sorted subsets, each replicate PCR was loaded with roughly 190 ng genomic DNA, equivalent to 30,000 or so T cell genomes. Purified libraries were quantified with a Qubit 3.0 fluorometer, sized on a Bioanalyzer 2100, and re-quantified with the KAPA Library Quantification kit. Every immunoSEQ 96-well plate was sequenced on a separate single-read 150-cycle Illumina NextSeq 550 flow cell. The original pipeline was this. Because only junctional sequences without quality scores were contained in the immunoSEQ output, filtering matching that applied to full-length reads could not be performed. Sequences were annotated with PyIR, a Python wrapper for IgBLAST v1.9, using IMGT germline references to assign V/J genes and CDR3. Reads with weak V/J assignments (E-value above 1e-6), missing CDR3, stop codons, out-of-frame junctions, or ambiguous translated residues were removed. V3J clonotypes were defined by identical inferred V gene, J gene, and CDR3 amino acid sequence. Percentage overlap between repertoires was computed as shared unique clonotypes divided by the size of the smaller repertoire. Repertoire richness was assessed with RTK rarefaction, the Chao1 estimator, and Recon v2.1 estimates of unobserved clonotypes. Generation probabilities were computed with OLGA for all TCRbeta clonotypes obtained by the gDNA method from several donors. The source is immuneACCESS, and TCRdb retained only in-frame sequences with V and J called. Part of the clones is not carried over; for the studies checked, unresolved V genes explain less than half of this, and the remainder is unexplained. The DNA was the basis for D and trimming; V, J and clone size are from that table. Within this sample are about 1.4 million clones, with roughly 96% of them counted one time only. Over 1% of the sample goes to the ten largest clones.

Healthy HIV-negative adults with no recently reported acute infections or vaccinations were included as donors. Every donor was a Caucasian adult living in Nashville, Tennessee, USA. CD4+ T cells were enriched by magnetic negative selection, after which naive cells were positively selected on CD45RA and the negative fraction was taken as the memory subset. Blood was obtained by leukapheresis, after which PBMCs were separated by Ficoll-Histopaque density gradient centrifugation and cryopreserved in liquid nitrogen vapor phase. Purity and quantity of every magnetically sorted T cell population were checked by analytical flow cytometry. Genomic DNA was isolated from each sorted fraction and quantified by UV absorbance on a Nanodrop 2000c.

The sequence is built from TRBV29-1 and TRBJ2-1; the D gene is tentatively TRBD1 or TRBD2, each matching 5 bases. This sequence originates from a man aged 25 to 40 in good health. Sequenced material: naive CD4+ T cells sorted from blood. In the paper's terms, the cell subset or site label means: CD45RA+ positively selected. The CDR3 in this case is CSVVSGTGTNEQFF. DNA sequence: TGCAGCGTTGTTTCTGGGACGGGGACCAATGAGCAGTTCTTC.